This T cell receptor (beta chain) derives from a study of TIL therapy for anti-PD-1-resistant metastatic lung cancer. Across the whole study: Tumors had a median PD-L1 proportion score of about 6%.

The libraries were made with immunoSEQ v3. TCRdb keeps only in-frame clones here, not all; method: immunoSEQ multiplex PCR. The repertoire includes about 50,000 clones, 65% to 80% of them detected once, and roughly 6% sits in the top ten. Time point noted: pre-treatment sample, taken before nivolumab and TIL therapy. Tumor tissue came from excised metastases, mostly pleural nodules or supraclavicular lymph nodes. CDR1 SGHAT and CDR2 FQNNGV come from the germline V gene. The length of the CDR3 is 12 residues. J lost 16 bases, V lost 0 bases, and 4 bases had no gene match. This specimen was tumor tissue, taken at baseline. The clonotype comes from a person aged 25-79 years with non-small cell lung cancer. The gene calls are TRBV11-2 and TRBJ2-1, with 9 bases aligning to TRBD2. This chain's CDR3 is CASSLDRGREFF. The CDR3 DNA is TGTGCCAGCAGCTTAGACCGCGGGAGGGAATTCTTC. Variable domain in full (rest from reference TRBV11-2 and TRBJ2-1): EAGVAQSPRYKIIEKRQSVAFWCNPISGHATLYWYQQILGQGPKLLIQFQNNGVVDDSQLPKDRFSAERLKGVDSTLKIQPAKLEDSAVYLCASSLDRGREFFGPGTRLTVL.